This T cell receptor (beta chain) was identified during a study of blood T cell repertoires in COVID-19. Sequencing used immunoSEQ multiplex PCR; TCRdb keeps in-frame clones, though not all of them. The sample records roughly 230,000 clones, roughly 84% being singletons. Recruitment covered roughly 22 US areas and drew participants whose ages spanned about 18 to 90 years. Within 2 weeks before study entry, exposed participants met a COVID-19 case. Concerning this clone: The junction does not match germline at one end; this may be a read error.

Sequences were obtained from PBMCs or T cells enriched from blood (not recorded which). The sequence derives from a woman aged 45-59 years who had been exposed to COVID-19.

The CDR3 reads CASSGTPGSQISF. CDR3 nucleotides: TGTGCCAGCAGTGGGACCCCGGGATCCCAGATCTCCTTT. V and J are TRBV2 and TRBJ1-3; D is unclear. Germline CDR1 SNHLY, CDR2 FYNNEI. This CDR3 spans 13 amino acids.